What follows are 21 T cell receptor beta chains derived from one specimen sequenced in a study of blood T cell repertoires in COVID-19. TCRdb's copy holds only in-frame clones and misses some; the assay was immunoSEQ multiplex PCR. The sample shows around 260,000 clones, roughly 80% of them seen only once. Sequencing was performed on peripheral blood. The receptors derive from a person aged 65-85 years with COVID-19, enrolled during active disease.

The rearrangement uses TRBV29-1 and TRBJ2-5; 7 positions match TRBD1. CDR3 size: 13 residues. Unmatched junction bases numbered 8, after V lost 7 bases and J lost 3 bases. From germline, CDR1 is SQVTM and CDR2 ANQGSEA. The CDR3, as DNA: TGCAGCGCTCGGGACAGAGCTAAAGAGACCCAGTACTTC. Its protein is CSARDRAKETQYF.

V is TRBV14 and J is TRBJ2-3, with 7 bases aligning to TRBD1. Germline lookup yields CDR1 SGHDN and CDR2 FVKESK. With V trimmed by 2 bases and J by 7 bases, 9 bases remained unmatched. The CDR3 runs to 15 residues. The DNA of the CDR3 is TGTGCCAGCAGCCAATCATTAGGGGGCTCAAATACGCAGTATTTT. It specifies CASSQSLGGSNTQYF. The complete variable domain, with remaining parts taken from reference TRBV14 and TRBJ2-3, reads EAGVTQFPSHSVIEKGQTVTLRCDPISGHDNLYWYRRVMGKEIKFLLHFVKESKQDESGMPNNRFLAERTGGTYSTLKVQPAELEDSGVYFCASSQSLGGSNTQYFGPGTRLTVL.

The genes are TRBV19 and TRBJ1-4, with D maybe TRBD1 (6 bases). The CDR3 runs to 13 residues. Germline-derived CDR1 and CDR2 are LNHDA and SQIVND (reference sequence). Trimming stripped 7 bases from V and 8 bases from J, with 14 bases between. CDR3 residues: CASKQQGREKLFF. CDR3 in DNA: TGTGCCAGTAAGCAACAGGGAAGGGAAAAACTGTTTTTT.

The count of this clone is one. The CDR3 DNA reads TGTGCCAGCTCACGGCTAGCGGGGAACACAGATACGCAGTATTTT. Translation gives CASSRLAGNTDTQYF. This chain joins TRBV18 and TRBJ2-3; 9 nucleotides agree with TRBD2. With 4 bases clipped from V and 2 bases from J, the junction kept 4 bases outside the gene matches. This CDR3 is 15 amino acids long. The V gene's germline CDR1 is KGHSH and CDR2 LQKENI.

The rearrangement links TRBV19 to TRBJ2-3; TRBD1 agrees at 11 bases. This CDR3 has 17 residues. Germline V CDR1 and CDR2: LNHDA, SQIVND (reference sequence). V was pared by 6 bases and J by 6 bases, with 14 bases of the junction left unmatched. For the CDR3, the DNA is TGTGCCAGTAGCCTCCGTCCCAGGACAGGGGGCGGGGATACGCAGTATTTT. This encodes CASSLRPRTGGGDTQYF.

V is TRBV11-2 and J is TRBJ1-3, with unresolved D. CDR1 SGHAT and CDR2 FQNNGV come from the germline V gene. The CDR3 has 15 residues. With 5 bases removed from V and 3 bases from J, the gap between germline ends came to 14 bases. The CDR3 DNA reads TGTGCCAGCAGCCAACAACGGGTGCTTGGAAACACCATATATTTT. Its translation: CASSQQRVLGNTIYF.

CDR3 sequence (DNA): TGTGCCAGCAGCCTATTTCCGGGGGGGCTTGTGGCCACTGAAGCTTTCTTT. This encodes CASSLFPGGLVATEAFF. The gene calls are TRBV7-8 and TRBJ1-1, with D possibly TRBD1 on 6 matching bases. The germline V gene encodes CDR1 SGHVS and CDR2 FQNEAQ. The CDR3 has 17 amino acids. Trimming removed 5 bases at V and 4 bases at J, with 23 bases between.

The DNA for the CDR3 is TGTGCCAGCAGCCAGTTTATGCGCGGAGAGCAGTACTTC. Protein product: CASSQFMRGEQYF. V usage is TRBV7-9 and J usage is TRBJ2-7; D is uncertain. The length of the CDR3 is 13 residues. Germline-derived CDR1 and CDR2 are SEHNR and FQNEAQ (reference sequence). Trimming took off 5 bases at V and 7 bases at J, with 15 bases between the two ends.

About this clone: The identical CDR3 is also encoded by other nucleotide sequences in the sample. This sequence joins TRBV4-3 and TRBJ2-7; a weak D match, TRBD1 (5 bases). Germline CDR1 is LGHNA and CDR2 is YSLEER. This CDR3 contains 15 residues. The ends were cut back, 0 bases at V and 2 bases at J, with 11 bases in the middle. This CDR3 reads CASSQDRGAPYEQYF. For the CDR3, the DNA is TGCGCCAGCAGCCAAGATCGTGGGGCCCCCTACGAGCAGTACTTC.

The chain uses TRBV29-1 and TRBJ2-3; TRBD2 matches 9 bases. CDR1 and CDR2 (germline): SQVTM, ANQGSEA. The trim removed 1 base at V and 0 bases at J, leaving 8 bases unmatched. The CDR3 has 17 residues. CDR3 amino acids: CSVEVSAGGLSTDTQYF. CDR3 bases: TGCAGCGTTGAAGTCTCGGCGGGAGGGTTAAGCACAGATACGCAGTATTTT.

This clone occurred a few times. The chain joins TRBV28 to TRBJ1-4; 7 bases align to TRBD1. The germline gives CDR1 MDHEN, CDR2 SYDVKM. The J segment lost 0 bases and the V segment lost 5 bases, leaving 6 bases of the junction unmatched. This CDR3 is built from 16 residues. The CDR3 here is CASSPTGEATNEKLFF. CDR3 nucleotide sequence: TGTGCCAGCAGTCCTACAGGGGAAGCAACTAATGAAAAACTGTTTTTT.

The chain joins TRBV5-1 to TRBJ2-1; 10 positions agree with TRBD2. The CDR3 runs 16 residues. The V gene's germline CDR1 is SGHRS and CDR2 YFSETQ. Trimming took 0 bases from V and 4 from J; bases not matched to a gene: 4. CDR3 sequence (DNA): TGCGCCAGCAGCTTGGCCGGACTAGCGGATTACAATGAGCAGTTCTTC. Translated: CASSLAGLADYNEQFF. The whole variable domain, filled in from reference TRBV5-1 and TRBJ2-1, reads KAGVTQTPRYLIKTRGQQVTLSCSPISGHRSVSWYQQTPGQGLQFLFEYFSETQRNKGNFPGRFSGRQFSNSRSEMNVSTLELGDSALYLCASSLAGLADYNEQFFGPGTRLTVL.

The CDR3 is CSASWQGRGYEQFF. The CDR3 nucleotides read TGCAGTGCTAGTTGGCAGGGAAGAGGCTATGAGCAGTTCTTC. This sequence joins TRBV20-1 and TRBJ2-1; maybe TRBD1 (5 bases). The V gene's germline CDR1 is DFQATT and CDR2 SNEGSKA (reference sequence). The V and J ends lost 3 bases and 8 bases respectively, with 17 bases between them. This CDR3 is built from 14 residues.

The V and J genes are TRBV30 and TRBJ2-2, with D possibly TRBD2 on 5 matching bases. This CDR3 is 16 amino acids long. CDR1 and CDR2 from the germline V gene are GTSNPN and SVGIG (reference sequence). Trimming removed 2 bases from V and 4 bases from J, with 17 bases in between. Here the CDR3 reads CAWSQIGNDGTGELFF. The CDR3 DNA reads TGTGCCTGGAGTCAAATCGGGAATGATGGCACCGGGGAGCTGTTTTTT.

This rearrangement joins TRBV28 to TRBJ1-6, with D possibly matching TRBD1 (6 bases). Trimming stripped 3 bases from V and 10 bases from J, with 13 bases between. The germline CDR1 and CDR2 sequences are MDHEN and SYDVKM. CDR3 length equals 14 residues. CDR3: CASSFGTGRSPLHF. As DNA, the CDR3 is TGTGCCAGCAGTTTCGGTACAGGGCGATCACCCCTCCACTTT. Together with reference TRBV28 and TRBJ1-6, the CDR3 gives the full variable domain: DVKVTQSSRYLVKRTGEKVFLECVQDMDHENMFWYRQDPGLGLRLIYFSYDVKMKEKGDIPEGYSVSREKKERFSLILESASTNQTSMYLCASSFGTGRSPLHFGNGTRLTVT.

The CDR3 DNA follows: TGCGCCAGCAGCCGGAGCGGGCCTAGCACAGATACGCAGTATTTT. Protein product: CASSRSGPSTDTQYF. The rearrangement uses TRBV4-3 and TRBJ2-3, with D possibly being TRBD2 (6 bases). Germline values: CDR1 LGHNA, CDR2 YSLEER. The CDR3 spans 15 residues. The V end lost 4 bases, the J end lost 0 bases, and 11 bases lay between the germline ends.

V is TRBV7-2 and J is TRBJ2-2; 10 nucleotides agree with TRBD2. V shed 5 bases and J 1 base; nucleotides not matched to a gene: 4. The CDR3 runs 16 residues. Germline-derived CDR1 and CDR2 are SGHTA and FQGNSA. DNA for the CDR3: TGTGCCAGCAGCCCGCGGACTAGCGGGAACACCGGGGAGCTGTTTTTT. This gives the protein CASSPRTSGNTGELFF.

This chain uses TRBV6-5 with TRBJ1-4; weak D call: TRBD1 (6 bases). The V end was cut by 6 bases, the J end by 2 bases, with 10 bases between. The germline gives CDR1 MNHEY, CDR2 SVGAGI. The CDR3 totals 14 residues. CDR3 region: CASRQGVTNEKLFF. The CDR3 DNA reads as TGTGCCAGCAGACAGGGAGTCACTAATGAAAAACTGTTTTTT.

The V gene is TRBV19, the J gene TRBJ1-1; tentatively, D is TRBD1 (6 bases). CDR1 LNHDA and CDR2 SQIVND come from the germline V gene (reference sequence). The CDR3 loop spans 16 amino acids. V lost 3 bases and J 5 bases, leaving 19 bases between the germline ends. CDR3 DNA: TGTGCCAGTAGTATGGACAGCCGAGGGCTTTTAACTGAAGCTTTCTTT. Protein sequence: CASSMDSRGLLTEAFF.

V usage is TRBV3-1 (or the pseudogene TRBV3-2) and J usage is TRBJ2-3; D perhaps matches TRBD1 (6 bases). Looked up from germline, CDR1 is LGHDT and CDR2 is YNNKEL (reference sequence). V was pared by 2 bases and J by 1 base, with 10 bases between. CDR3 length: 15 amino acids. CDR3 amino acids: CASSQNPGGTDTQYF. The CDR3, as DNA: TGTGCCAGCAGCCAAAATCCAGGGGGCACAGATACGCAGTATTTT.

This chain links TRBV7-2 with TRBJ2-5; TRBD2 matches at 10 bases. Trimming at V came to 2 bases and at J to 0 bases, leaving 12 bases not matched to a gene. The CDR3 has 19 residues. Germline lookup yields CDR1 SGHTA and CDR2 FQGNSA. The CDR3 bases are TGTGCCAGCAGCTTACTTCACCTAGCGGGGGTTGGTTACCAAGAGACCCAGTACTTC. Translated, it gives CASSLLHLAGVGYQETQYF.